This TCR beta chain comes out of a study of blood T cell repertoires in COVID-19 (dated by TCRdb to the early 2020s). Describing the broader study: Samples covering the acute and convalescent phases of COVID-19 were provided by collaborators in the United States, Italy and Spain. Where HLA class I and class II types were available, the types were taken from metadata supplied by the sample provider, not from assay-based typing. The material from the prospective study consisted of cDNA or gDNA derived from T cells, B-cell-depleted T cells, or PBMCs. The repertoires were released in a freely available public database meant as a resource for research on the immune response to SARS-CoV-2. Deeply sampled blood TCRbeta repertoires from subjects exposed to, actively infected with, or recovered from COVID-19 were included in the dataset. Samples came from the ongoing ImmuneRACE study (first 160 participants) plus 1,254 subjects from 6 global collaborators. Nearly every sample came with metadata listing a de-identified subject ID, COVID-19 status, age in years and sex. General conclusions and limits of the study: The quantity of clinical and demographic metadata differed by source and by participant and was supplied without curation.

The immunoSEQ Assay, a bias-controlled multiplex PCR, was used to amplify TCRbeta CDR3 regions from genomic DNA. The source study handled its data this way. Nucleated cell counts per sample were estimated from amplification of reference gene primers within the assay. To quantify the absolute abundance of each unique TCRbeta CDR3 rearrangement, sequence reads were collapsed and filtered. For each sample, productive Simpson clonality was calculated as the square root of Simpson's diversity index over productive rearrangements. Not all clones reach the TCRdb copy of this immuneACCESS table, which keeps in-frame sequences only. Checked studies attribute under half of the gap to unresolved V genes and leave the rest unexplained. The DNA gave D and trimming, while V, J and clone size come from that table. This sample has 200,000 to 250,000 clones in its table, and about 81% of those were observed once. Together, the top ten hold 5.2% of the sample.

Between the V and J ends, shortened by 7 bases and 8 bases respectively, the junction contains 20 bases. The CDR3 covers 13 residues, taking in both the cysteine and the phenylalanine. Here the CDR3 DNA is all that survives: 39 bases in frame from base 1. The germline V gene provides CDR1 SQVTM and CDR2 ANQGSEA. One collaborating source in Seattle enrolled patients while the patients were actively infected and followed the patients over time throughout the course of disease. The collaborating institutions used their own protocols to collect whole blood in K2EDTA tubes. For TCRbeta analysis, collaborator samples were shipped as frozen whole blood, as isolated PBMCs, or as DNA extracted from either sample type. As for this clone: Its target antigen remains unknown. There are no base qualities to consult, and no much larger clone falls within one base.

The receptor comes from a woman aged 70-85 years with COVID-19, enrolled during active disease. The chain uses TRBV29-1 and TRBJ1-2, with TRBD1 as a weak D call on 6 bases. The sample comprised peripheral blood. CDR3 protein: CSALLDRKGGYTF. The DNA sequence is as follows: TGCAGCGCACTCCTTGACAGGAAAGGGGGCTACACCTTC.